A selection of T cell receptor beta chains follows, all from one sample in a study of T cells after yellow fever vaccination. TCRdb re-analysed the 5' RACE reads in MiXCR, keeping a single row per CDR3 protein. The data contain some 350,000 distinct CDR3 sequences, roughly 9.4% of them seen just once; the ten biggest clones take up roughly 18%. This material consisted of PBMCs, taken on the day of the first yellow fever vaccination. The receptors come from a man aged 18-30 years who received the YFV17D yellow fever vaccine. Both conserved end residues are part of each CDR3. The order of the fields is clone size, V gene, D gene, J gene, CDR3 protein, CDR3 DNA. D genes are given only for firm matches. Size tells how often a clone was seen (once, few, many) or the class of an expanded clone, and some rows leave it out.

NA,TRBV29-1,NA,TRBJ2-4,CSVQDWRDIQYF,TGCAGCGTTCAAGATTGGCGAGACATTCAGTACTTC
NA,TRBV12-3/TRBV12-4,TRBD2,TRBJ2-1,CAFSFLLSLASGGNEQFF,TGTGCCTTCAGTTTCCTCCTCTCTTTAGCTAGCGGGGGCAATGAGCAGTTCTTC
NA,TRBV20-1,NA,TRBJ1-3,CSAKTGNTIYF,TGCAGTGCTAAAACTGGCAACACCATATATTTT
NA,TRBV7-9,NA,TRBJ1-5,CASTLSGSNQPQHF,TGTGCCAGCACCCTTTCCGGGAGCAATCAGCCCCAGCATTTT
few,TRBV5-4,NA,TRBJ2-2,CASSSTLGGELFF,TGTGCCAGCAGCTCCACTCTAGGGGGGGAGCTGTTTTTT
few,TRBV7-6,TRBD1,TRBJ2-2,CASSFGQGAHGELFF,TGTGCCAGCAGCTTCGGACAGGGGGCGCACGGGGAGCTGTTTTTT
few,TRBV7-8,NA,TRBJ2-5,CASSLLGPGDQETQYF,TGTGCCAGCAGCTTACTGGGGCCAGGGGACCAAGAGACCCAGTACTTC
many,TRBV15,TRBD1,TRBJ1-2,CATSREGTAKNYGYTF,TGTGCCACCAGCAGAGAAGGGACAGCGAAAAACTATGGCTACACCTTC
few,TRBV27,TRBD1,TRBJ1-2,CASSFYRDRVGYTF,TGTGCCAGCAGTTTTTACCGGGACAGGGTTGGCTACACCTTC
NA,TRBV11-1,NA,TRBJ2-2,CASSLFRQDGELFF,TGTGCCAGCAGCTTATTCCGACAGGACGGGGAGCTGTTTTTT
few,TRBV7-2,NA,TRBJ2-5,CASSQGLFSQETQYF,TGTGCCAGCAGCCAGGGACTCTTCTCGCAAGAGACCCAGTACTTC
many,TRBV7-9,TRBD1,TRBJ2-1,CASSFTGQVLGEQFF,TGTGCCAGCAGCTTTACGGGACAGGTGCTAGGGGAGCAGTTCTTC
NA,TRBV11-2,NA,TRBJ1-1,CASSFLSLARGYDTEAFF,TGTGCCAGCAGCTTCCTGAGCCTCGCACGGGGGTACGACACTGAAGCTTTCTTT
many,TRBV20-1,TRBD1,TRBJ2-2,CSARDRVGTGVTGELFF,TGCAGTGCTAGAGATCGGGTCGGGACAGGGGTGACCGGGGAGCTGTTTTTT
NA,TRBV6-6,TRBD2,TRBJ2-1,CASLAGGASYNEQFF,TGTGCCAGCCTAGCGGGGGGCGCTTCCTACAATGAGCAGTTCTTC
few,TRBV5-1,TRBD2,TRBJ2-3,CASSFNGGVGDTQYF,TGCGCCAGCAGCTTTAACGGGGGGGTCGGGGATACGCAGTATTTT
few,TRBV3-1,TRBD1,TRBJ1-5,CASSQGRGLGAYQPQHF,TGTGCCAGCAGCCAAGGTAGGGGGCTGGGGGCCTATCAGCCCCAGCATTTT
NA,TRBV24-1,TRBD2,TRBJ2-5,CATSDWGGSGGPQETQYF,TGTGCCACCAGTGATTGGGGGGGTAGCGGGGGACCCCAAGAGACCCAGTACTTC
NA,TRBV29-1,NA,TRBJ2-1,CSVVSLWQEAYNEQFF,TGCAGCGTTGTTTCGCTCTGGCAGGAAGCCTACAATGAGCAGTTCTTC
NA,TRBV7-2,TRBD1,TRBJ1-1,CASSPSTGYTEAFF,TGTGCCAGCAGCCCCTCGACAGGGTACACTGAAGCTTTCTTT
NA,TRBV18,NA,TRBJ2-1,CASSIQGNGNEQFF,TGTGCCAGCTCAATCCAGGGTAACGGGAATGAGCAGTTCTTC
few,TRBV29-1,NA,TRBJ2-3,CSVERAASTDTQYF,TGCAGCGTTGAAAGGGCAGCTAGCACAGATACGCAGTATTTT
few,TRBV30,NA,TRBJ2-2,CAWSRGLGTGELFF,TGTGCCTGGAGCAGGGGATTGGGGACCGGGGAGCTGTTTTTT
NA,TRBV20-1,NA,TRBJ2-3,CSANPDTQYF,TGCAGTGCTAATCCGGATACGCAGTATTTT
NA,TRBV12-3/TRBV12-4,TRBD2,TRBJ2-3,CASSSSSGGGVTDTQYF,TGTGCCAGCAGTTCCTCTAGCGGCGGAGGGGTCACAGATACGCAGTATTTT
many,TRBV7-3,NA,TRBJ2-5,CASSFGGGETQYF,TGTGCCAGCAGCTTCGGGGGTGGGGAGACCCAGTACTTC
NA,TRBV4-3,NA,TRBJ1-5,CASSQDREGGGQPQHF,TGCGCCAGCAGCCAAGATCGGGAAGGGGGAGGTCAGCCCCAGCATTTT
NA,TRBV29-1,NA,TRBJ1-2,CSAPSLPYGYTF,TGCAGCGCGCCGAGTCTTCCATATGGCTACACCTTC
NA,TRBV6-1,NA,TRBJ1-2,CASSELSKGGYTF,TGTGCCAGCAGTGAACTTAGCAAGGGAGGCTACACCTTC
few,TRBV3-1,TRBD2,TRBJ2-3,CASGAGRTDTQYF,TGTGCCAGCGGAGCGGGGCGTACAGATACGCAGTATTTT
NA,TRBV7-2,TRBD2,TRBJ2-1,CASSLVRTSQNEQFF,TGTGCCAGCAGCTTAGTAAGGACTAGCCAAAATGAGCAGTTCTTC
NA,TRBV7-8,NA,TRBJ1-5,CASSSIREGGVQPQHF,TGTGCCAGCAGCTCCATCAGGGAAGGCGGCGTCCAGCCCCAGCATTTT
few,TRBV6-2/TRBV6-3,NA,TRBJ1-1,CASSSAFGAGKFPTEAFF,NA
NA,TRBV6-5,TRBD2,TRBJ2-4,CASSYRPSSGGHGNIQYF,TGTGCCAGCAGTTACCGGCCTTCGAGCGGGGGCCATGGGAACATTCAGTACTTC
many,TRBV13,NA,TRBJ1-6,CASSTRSAGSSPLHF,TGTGCCAGCAGCACACGGAGTGCAGGGAGTTCACCCCTCCACTTT
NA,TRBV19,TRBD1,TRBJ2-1,CASRDRETEQFF,TGTGCCAGTAGGGACAGGGAAACGGAGCAGTTCTTC
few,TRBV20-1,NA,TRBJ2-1,CSAGGGGNYNEQFF,TGCAGTGCCGGGGGAGGGGGTAACTACAATGAGCAGTTCTTC
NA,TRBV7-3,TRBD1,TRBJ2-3,CASGWTGQPDTQYF,TGTGCCAGCGGCTGGACAGGGCAGCCAGATACGCAGTATTTT
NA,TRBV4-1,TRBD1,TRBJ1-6,CASSQVSDRRYNSPLHF,TGCGCCAGCAGCCAAGTATCGGACAGGCGTTATAATTCACCCCTCCACTTT
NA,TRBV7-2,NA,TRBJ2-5,CASTSGQKETQYF,TGTGCCAGCACCTCCGGGCAGAAAGAGACCCAGTACTTC
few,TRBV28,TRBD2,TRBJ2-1,CASSLFHAGGLYNEQFF,TGTGCCAGCAGTTTATTCCATGCGGGGGGCCTCTACAATGAGCAGTTCTTC
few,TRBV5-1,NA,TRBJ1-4,CASKTGLNEKLFF,TGCGCCAGCAAGACAGGACTGAATGAAAAACTGTTTTTT
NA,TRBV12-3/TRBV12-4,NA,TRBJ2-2,CASRLRGSNTGELFF,TGTGCCAGCAGACTTAGAGGGAGTAACACCGGGGAGCTGTTTTTT
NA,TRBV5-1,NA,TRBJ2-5,CASTLGNQETQYF,TGCGCCAGCACCCTAGGAAACCAAGAGACCCAGTACTTC
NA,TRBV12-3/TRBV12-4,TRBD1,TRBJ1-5,CASGWDRDNQPQHF,TGTGCCAGCGGCTGGGACAGGGATAATCAGCCCCAGCATTTT
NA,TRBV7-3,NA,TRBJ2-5,CASSLNSGGAQYF,TGTGCCAGCAGCTTAAACAGCGGTGGGGCCCAGTACTTC
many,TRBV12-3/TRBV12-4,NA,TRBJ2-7,CASSPTGFTYEQYF,TGTGCCAGCAGCCCTACAGGGTTCACCTACGAGCAGTACTTC
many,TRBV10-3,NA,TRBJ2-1,CAISDEGGPYNEQFF,TGTGCCATCAGTGACGAGGGGGGCCCATACAATGAGCAGTTCTTC
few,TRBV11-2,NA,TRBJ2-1,CASRDIGEQFF,TGTGCCAGCAGGGACATTGGTGAGCAGTTCTTC
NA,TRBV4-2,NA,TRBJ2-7,CASSQGGGKSYEQYF,TGTGCCAGCAGCCAGGGAGGGGGGAAATCCTACGAGCAGTACTTC
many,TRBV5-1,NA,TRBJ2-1,CASSFNPSSDPDEQFF,TGCGCCAGCAGCTTTAATCCTTCGTCCGATCCGGATGAGCAGTTCTTC
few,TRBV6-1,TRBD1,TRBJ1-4,CASSDPLGTGAEKLFF,TGTGCCAGCAGTGATCCTTTAGGGACAGGGGCGGAAAAACTGTTTTTT